The following is a T cell receptor beta chain sequence with its context. Germline V gene sequence: CDR1 SGHTA, CDR2 FQGTGA. The CDR3 sequence is 17 residues long. Unmatched junction bases numbered 6, after V lost 1 base and J lost 4 bases. CD8+ and CD4+ T cells from blood underwent TCR beta sequencing, which was carried out in a high-throughput format. Both CD4+ and CD8+ T cells were negatively isolated, and TEMRA cells underwent FACS enrichment. This specimen belongs to a study of CD8 T cells in Susac syndrome. RNA totalling about 0.45 to 1 ug underwent reverse transcription with random hexamers. The authors amplified TCR beta CDR3 across 54 Vbeta and 13 Jbeta using immunoSEQ multiplex PCR. From the immunoSEQ multiplex PCR reads, TCRdb called clonotypes with MiXCR, one entry per CDR3 protein. The sample has some 140,000 distinct CDR3 sequences, roughly 80% seen once.

This chain joins TRBV7-3 and TRBJ2-1; 11 positions agree with TRBD1. Sequencing used CD8+ T cells from PBMCs. The clonotype comes from a human donor with multiple sclerosis. The CDR3 nucleotides are TGTGCCAGCAGCTTAAATCCGGACAGGGGGCAATACAATGAGCAGTTCTTC. This encodes CASSLNPDRGQYNEQFF.